The rows below give T cell receptor beta chains drawn from one sample of a study of cytomegalovirus exposure and HLA in healthy donors. The assay was immunoSEQ multiplex PCR, and TCRdb's table has in-frame clones only and misses some. The table records about 120,000 clones, 75% to 85% of them present only once. Sequencing input: PBMCs. These receptors all come from a woman aged 45 to 65 in good health and CMV-seropositive. Both conserved end residues are part of each CDR3. Each record gives: clone size, J gene, V gene, CDR3 length, D gene, CDR3 protein, CDR3 DNA. A D gene is named only where the DNA matches it firmly. Not every row has a clone size; where given, it reads once, few, many or a size class.

>NA|TRBJ1-2|TRBV7-9|14|NA
CASSLGTTNYGYTF
TGTGCCAGCAGCTTAGGAACTACCAACTATGGCTACACCTTC
>NA|TRBJ2-1|TRBV30|16|TRBD2
CAWTGLAGGSYNEQFF
TGTGCCTGGACGGGACTAGCGGGGGGCTCCTACAATGAGCAGTTCTTC
>NA|TRBJ2-7|TRBV6-1|15|NA
CASSELSQALGEQYF
TGTGCCAGCAGTGAACTGTCTCAAGCCCTAGGCGAGCAGTACTTC
>NA|TRBJ2-7|TRBV4-2|13|TRBD2
CASGTSGSLEQYF
TGTGCCAGCGGGACTAGCGGGAGTCTCGAGCAGTACTTC
>NA|TRBJ2-3|TRBV5-1|15|TRBD2
CASSFLAGGQDTQYF
TGCGCCAGCAGCTTCCTAGCGGGGGGGCAAGATACGCAGTATTTT
>NA|TRBJ2-5|TRBV5-1|16|TRBD2
CASSLSSSGGEETQYF
TGCGCCAGCAGCTTAAGCTCTAGCGGGGGCGAAGAGACCCAGTACTTC
>NA|TRBJ1-1|TRBV11-1|14|NA
CASSLSQANTEAFF
TGTGCCAGCAGCTTGAGTCAGGCGAACACTGAAGCTTTCTTT
>once|TRBJ2-3|TRBV5-1|15|TRBD2
CASSLIAGSTDTQYF
TGCGCCAGCAGCTTAATAGCGGGGAGCACAGATACGCAGTATTTT
>NA|TRBJ1-2|TRBV4-3|15|NA
CASSQGGGANYGYTF
TGCGCCAGCAGCCAAGGGGGGGGCGCTAACTATGGCTACACCTTC
>NA|TRBJ1-1|TRBV11-2|14|NA
CASSLVGGGTEAFF
TGTGCCAGCAGCTTAGTCGGGGGAGGCACTGAAGCTTTCTTT
>NA|TRBJ2-5|TRBV11-2|12|NA
CASSQDRETQYF
TGTGCCAGCAGCCAAGACAGGGAGACCCAGTACTTC
>NA|TRBJ2-1|TRBV7-2|16|TRBD2
CASSLPSGGTYNEQFF
TGTGCCAGCAGCCTACCTAGCGGGGGGACCTACAATGAGCAGTTCTTC
>NA|TRBJ2-7|TRBV5-6|14|NA
CASSPRWSGDEQYF
TGTGCCAGCAGCCCCAGGTGGTCTGGCGACGAGCAGTACTTC
>NA|TRBJ1-1|TRBV7-2|14|TRBD1
CASSRDRGHTEAFF
TGTGCCAGCAGCCGGGACAGGGGGCACACTGAAGCTTTCTTT
>NA|TRBJ1-6|TRBV30|14|NA
CAWNIGTTNSPLHF
TGTGCCTGGAACATCGGGACAACTAATTCACCCCTCCACTTT
>few|TRBJ1-2|TRBV6-4|14|NA
CASSARSGDYGYTF
TGTGCCAGCAGTGCGCGTAGTGGAGACTATGGCTACACCTTC
>once|TRBJ1-1|TRBV10-3|13|NA
CAISDQGTTEAFF
TGTGCCATCAGTGATCAGGGGACCACTGAAGCTTTCTTT
>NA|TRBJ1-4|TRBV2|13|TRBD1
CASSSGTGGSLFF
TGTGCCAGCAGTTCCGGGACAGGGGGTTCGCTGTTTTTT
>NA|TRBJ2-3|TRBV18|12|NA
CASSTFTDTQYF
TGTGCCAGCTCAACTTTCACAGATACGCAGTATTTT
>NA|TRBJ1-4|TRBV18|14|NA
CASSPAGWNEKLFF
TGTGCCAGCTCACCAGCAGGGTGGAATGAAAAACTGTTTTTT
>NA|TRBJ2-3|TRBV10-3|14|NA
CAIRGSANANTQYF
TGTGCCATCAGGGGGAGCGCCAACGCAAATACGCAGTATTTT
>NA|TRBJ2-5|TRBV10-2|15|TRBD2
CATSGTSGSSETQYF
TGCGCCACCTCCGGGACTAGCGGGAGCAGTGAGACCCAGTACTTC
>NA|TRBJ2-7|TRBV13|14|NA
CASSLQDSTYEQYF
TGTGCCAGCAGCTTACAGGACAGTACCTACGAGCAGTACTTC
>NA|TRBJ2-3|TRBV6-5|14|NA
CASRGTSGTDTQYF
TGTGCCAGCAGGGGGACTTCGGGCACAGATACGCAGTATTTT
>NA|TRBJ2-7|TRBV10-3|14|TRBD1
CAISVGTGGYEQYF
TGTGCCATCAGTGTCGGGACAGGGGGCTACGAGCAGTACTTC
>NA|TRBJ2-6|TRBV5-6|15|TRBD1
CASSPDRSGANVLTF
TGTGCCAGCAGCCCGGACAGGTCTGGGGCCAACGTCCTGACTTTC
>NA|TRBJ2-7|TRBV30|12|TRBD2
CAWRTSGYEQYF
TGTGCCTGGCGGACTAGCGGCTACGAGCAGTACTTC
>NA|TRBJ2-1|TRBV4-3|18|TRBD2
CASSQEPSGAGSYNEQFF
TGCGCCAGCAGCCAAGAGCCTAGCGGGGCGGGGTCCTACAATGAGCAGTTCTTC
>NA|TRBJ2-5|TRBV9|16|TRBD2
CASSVLAGGLQETQYF
TGTGCCAGCAGCGTACTAGCGGGAGGCCTCCAAGAGACCCAGTACTTC
>few|TRBJ1-5|TRBV4-2|13|NA
CASSPGQNQPQHF
TGTGCCAGCAGCCCAGGGCAGAATCAGCCCCAGCATTTT
>NA|TRBJ1-2|TRBV27|12|NA
CASSSGLGGYTF
TGTGCCAGCAGTTCGGGTCTTGGTGGCTACACCTTC
>once|TRBJ1-2|TRBV4-1|14|NA
CASSHPVRSNGYTF
TGCGCCAGCAGCCATCCCGTACGGAGTAATGGCTACACCTTC
>NA|TRBJ1-2|TRBV4-2|14|NA
CASSQEAINYGYTF
TGTGCCAGCAGCCAAGAAGCAATTAACTATGGCTACACCTTC
>NA|TRBJ1-2|TRBV18|16|TRBD1
CASSPQQGLNNYGYTF
TGTGCCAGCTCACCGCAACAGGGGCTGAACAACTATGGCTACACCTTC
>NA|TRBJ2-2|TRBV27|17|TRBD1
CASSQRPGQWGTGELFF
TGTGCCAGCAGCCAGAGGCCGGGACAGTGGGGGACCGGGGAGCTGTTTTTT
>NA|TRBJ1-2|TRBV5-1|13|NA
CASSLVPSYGYTF
TGCGCCAGCAGCTTGGTCCCGTCTTATGGCTACACCTTC
>NA|TRBJ1-2|TRBV6-6|15|TRBD1
CASSYTNRGGYGYTF
TGTGCCAGCAGTTACACGAACAGGGGGGGATATGGCTACACCTTC
>NA|TRBJ1-1|TRBV19|15|TRBD1
CASSIMEGGRTEAFF
TGTGCCAGTAGTATAATGGAAGGGGGCCGCACTGAAGCTTTCTTT
>NA|TRBJ2-5|TRBV5-6|15|NA
CASSFGGRSGETQYF
TGTGCCAGCAGCTTTGGGGGGAGGTCTGGGGAGACCCAGTACTTC
>NA|TRBJ2-1|TRBV13|17|NA
CASSLGEGGASLNEQFF
TGTGCCAGCAGCTTAGGGGAAGGGGGGGCGTCCCTCAATGAGCAGTTCTTC
>NA|TRBJ2-3|TRBV7-2|14|TRBD2
CASSQGLAGYTQYF
TGTGCCAGCAGCCAGGGACTAGCGGGATATACGCAGTATTTT
>NA|TRBJ2-1|TRBV29-1|16|TRBD2
CSVEPTTSGGYNEQFF
TGCAGCGTTGAACCGACGACTAGCGGGGGCTACAATGAGCAGTTCTTC
>NA|TRBJ2-6|TRBV9|15|TRBD2
CASSVGTRGANVLTF
TGTGCCAGCAGCGTAGGGACTAGGGGGGCCAACGTCCTGACTTTC
>NA|TRBJ2-7|TRBV10-3|15|NA
CAISESMARGHEQYF
TGTGCCATCAGTGAGTCGATGGCGCGGGGCCACGAGCAGTACTTC
>NA|TRBJ1-5|TRBV18|14|TRBD1
CASSQGQGDQPQHF
TGTGCCAGCTCCCAGGGACAGGGAGATCAGCCCCAGCATTTT
>NA|TRBJ1-1|TRBV2|10|NA
CAIIYRDAFF
TGTGCCATTATTTACAGGGATGCTTTCTTT
>NA|TRBJ1-6|TRBV5-1|15|TRBD1
CASSLLGQPNSPLHF
TGCGCCAGCAGCTTGCTGGGACAGCCTAATTCACCCCTCCACTTT
>NA|TRBJ2-1|TRBV19|19|TRBD2
CASSTFPRLAVSSYNEQFF
TGTGCCAGTAGTACTTTTCCACGACTAGCGGTGAGCTCCTACAATGAGCAGTTCTTC
>few|TRBJ2-3|TRBV6-1|15|NA
CASSERAGGTDTQYF
TGTGCCAGCAGTGAACGGGCAGGGGGGACAGATACGCAGTATTTT
>NA|TRBJ1-3|TRBV7-9|16|NA
CASSHTHRDAGNTIYF
TGTGCCAGCAGCCATACTCACAGGGACGCTGGAAACACCATATATTTT
>NA|TRBJ2-3|TRBV15|14|NA
CATSKSGLTDTQYF
TGTGCCACCAGCAAAAGCGGGCTCACAGATACGCAGTATTTT
>few|TRBJ1-3|TRBV9|18|NA
CASSVASGGSFSGNTIYF
TGTGCCAGCAGCGTAGCTTCGGGGGGAAGCTTCTCTGGAAACACCATATATTTT
>few|TRBJ2-7|TRBV5-4|14|NA
CASSSGASRHEQYF
TGTGCCAGCAGCAGTGGAGCTAGCCGGCACGAGCAGTACTTC
>NA|TRBJ1-1|TRBV19|13|NA
CASTTPAGTEAFF
TGTGCCAGTACCACCCCGGCGGGCACTGAAGCTTTCTTT
>NA|TRBJ2-1|TRBV4-3|15|TRBD2
CASSQAGGGGNEQFF
TGCGCCAGCAGCCAAGCGGGCGGGGGGGGCAATGAGCAGTTCTTC